Below, one TCR beta chain is given with its context. Its binding antigen is unknown. No per-base quality is available; no much larger clone lies one base away. The record originates from a study of PD-L1 blockade in urothelial cancer (dated by TCRdb to the late 2010s). As for the study more broadly: Therapy was started in about 2014 for all patients, and atezolizumab 1,200 mg was administered intravenously every 3 weeks. About 90% of the roughly 30 patients were males with bladder-origin urothelial cancer, and about 60% of the roughly 30 reported a prior smoking history. An ECOG performance status of 0 or 1 was recorded for the patients, and 0 to 3 prior chemotherapy regimens had been received by the patients. Blood samples were analyzed at two time points: 3 weeks after treatment start (second dose) and 6 weeks after treatment start. Blood samples gave a median of about 150,000 T cells and approximately 80,000 unique TCRs, with a median clonality of around 0.08. An exploratory multi-omic analysis was conducted of the somatic, immune and clinical correlates of response to PD-L1 blockade with atezolizumab in urothelial cancer. TCR sequencing covered pretreatment tumor samples and matched, serially collected peripheral blood taken before and after atezolizumab treatment. Durable clinical benefit was defined as progression-free survival longer than 6 months, and TCR features were also tested against progression-free and overall survival. In the same patients, whole exome sequencing and RNA sequencing of pretreatment tumors were performed in addition to TCR sequencing. Eight to ten patients achieved durable clinical benefit and approximately 20 did not. Under 30 patients had pretreatment blood TCR-seq, some 25 had at least one posttreatment blood collection, and some 25 had tumor TCR-seq. The paper's findings and limits, for the study overall: Patients with durable benefit showed greater expansion of tumor-associated TCR clones in peripheral blood 3 weeks after starting treatment (n ≈ 23, p = 0.022). Improved progression-free and overall survival was found to be associated with pretreatment peripheral blood TCR clonality below the median. Because the sample size was small (n ≈ 28) and many of the analyses were exploratory, the results are meant to be hypothesis-generating.

Synthetic TCR analog templates were spiked into each PCR so that absolute template abundance could be estimated from read counts. TCRbeta CDR3 regions were amplified from genomic DNA with bias-controlled V and J gene primers using the immunoSEQ assay. Sequencing of rearranged TCRbeta segments was performed at approximately 20X coverage. Per the original workflow: Clustering was used to correct sequencing errors, and CDR3s were annotated against IMGT so that V, D and J genes could be assigned. Downstream analyses used only productive TCRbeta rearrangements, leaving out any out-of-frame or stop-codon sequences. Clonality was computed as one minus Shannon entropy normalized by the log of the number of unique productive sequences. Clones differing between time points or between blood and tumor were identified using Fisher's exact test with Benjamini-Hochberg correction, with an adjusted p below 0.01 applied as the threshold. TCRdb holds this immuneACCESS table with in-frame rearrangements only. Some clones are missing; in checked studies, unresolved V genes explain under half, and the rest has no known cause. From that table come the V and J calls and clone size; the DNA was used to work out D and trimming. The sample contains 95,000 to 100,000 clones, 80% to 90% of them found a single time. The biggest ten clones account for 2% of the sample.

Per the publication, the time point label means: pretreatment peripheral blood. The cohort comprised roughly 30 patients with locally advanced or metastatic urothelial carcinoma treated at Memorial Sloan Kettering on a trial protocol. Peripheral blood mononuclear cells were collected pretreatment and during treatment, at between 1 and 8 total time points per patient. The Qiagen DNeasy Blood extraction kit was used to purify genomic DNA from total PBMCs and tumor samples. PBMCs were collected pretreatment and during treatment and were isolated and stored as previously described. The sequence was collected from a man in his fifties or sixties with urothelial cancer. The sample in question was PBMCs, obtained around atezolizumab (anti-PD-L1) treatment.

CDR3 reads: CAWSALREQFF. Here is the DNA: TGTGCCTGGAGTGCACTCCGAGAGCAGTTCTTC. The sequence is built from TRBV30 and TRBJ2-1; the D gene is not confidently resolved. CDR1 and CDR2, per the germline V gene (reference sequence), are GTSNPN and SVGIG. V and J lose 1 base and 10 bases, and a span of 8 bases separates them. Spanning cysteine to phenylalanine, the CDR3 consists of 11 amino acids. The read is trimmed to its CDR3 DNA, 33 bases read in frame from base 1.